This T cell receptor (beta chain) was retrieved from a study of early T cells in non-severe SARS-CoV-2 infection (dated by TCRdb to about 2021). As for the study more broadly: Because TCR sequencing relied on bulk RNA taken from unsorted whole blood, pairing of alpha and beta chains was not possible.

The paper as a whole reports these results and caveats: Matching against VDJdb was skewed toward anti-spike CD8 responses, likely underestimated virus-specific expansions, and missed private and CD4 specificities.

This clonotype was observed a handful of times. Its antigen has not been determined. Base qualities are not provided; no much larger clone lies one nucleotide away. The study was a case-control design nested within a healthcare worker cohort in London, UK, with weekly nasopharyngeal swab PCR tests and blood sampling. Healthcare workers were enrolled in the week of the UK lockdown, from 23 to 31 March 2020, and were followed every week for up to roughly 15 weeks. Trimming removed 6 bases from V and 0 bases from J, leaving 13 bases between the germline ends. The CDR3, cysteine through phenylalanine, is 15 amino acids long. Here the CDR3 DNA is all that survives: 45 bases in frame from base 1. Looking up the germline V gene yields CDR1 MNHEY and CDR2 SVGAGI. Library method: 5' RACE. TCRdb lists the instrument as NextSeq 500. Unique molecular identifiers were attached to individual cDNA molecules in the TCR library protocol so that sequencing error and PCR bias could be corrected. Both TCR alpha and beta chains were sequenced, and tight co-correlation was observed between alpha and beta sequence abundances in each sample. As for how the authors treated the data: Decombinator V4 was used to perform V gene, J gene and CDR3 annotation of TCR sequences. TCRs were defined as expanded if a significant change between any two time points was detected under a Poisson model with p below 0.0001. TCR abundances were normalised to the total number of TCRs sequenced per sample and expressed as counts per million. MAIT TCRs were defined by TRAV1-2 paired with TRAJ12, TRAJ20 or TRAJ33, and iNKT TCRs by TRAV10 paired with TRAJ18. VDJdb, accessed 1 November 2021, was searched for CMV, EBV and SARS-CoV-2 annotated TCRs, with TCRs annotated for multiple antigens excluded. Using fastp trimming at Q25 and MiXCR clonotype assembly, TCRdb reanalyzed the public sequencing data and kept in-frame beta chains. Each CDR3 protein appears once, grouped with its most common genes and DNA. The V and J calls and clone size come from TCRdb's table, not from the authors' own analysis. This sample is represented by 45,000 to 55,000 distinct CDR3 sequences; 6.2% of them were singletons. The ten biggest clones cover 3.9% of the sample.

Input material: whole blood. This TCR derives from an adult who was a healthcare worker with PCR-confirmed SARS-CoV-2 infection or an uninfected control (not recorded which). The chain is made from TRBV6-5 and TRBJ2-3; the D gene cannot be resolved beyond TRBD1 or TRBD2, each matching 5 bases. The DNA is as follows: TGTGCCAGCAGAGACCGGGGCCGTAGCACAGATACGCAGTATTTT. This translates into CASRDRGRSTDTQYF.